This passage covers 24 T cell receptor beta chains from one sample sequenced in a study of neurological immune-mediated disorders. TCRdb called the 5' RACE reads again in MiXCR, with one record for every CDR3 protein. This table has about 50,000 distinct CDR3 sequences, 2.5% to 3.5% appearing once. What was sequenced was PBMCs. The receptor source for this set is a woman between 50 and 59 years old with multiple sclerosis.

This clonotype was recorded at least ten times. CDR3 bases: TGCGCCACTGGTTCCACCGGGGAGCTGTTTTTT. Encoded protein: CATGSTGELFF. This chain joins TRBV5-1 and TRBJ2-2; D remains ambiguous. The CDR3 contains 11 residues. Trimming removed 9 bases at V and 4 bases at J, with 7 bases between. Germline V lookup: CDR1 SGHRS, CDR2 YFSETQ.

This clonotype was seen only a few times. The rearrangement uses TRBV6-2 or TRBV6-3 and TRBJ2-7; D uncertain. V was clipped by 2 bases and J by 8 bases, with 10 bases between them. The CDR3 is 12 residues long. CDR1 and CDR2 (germline): MNHEY, SVGEGT. Here the CDR3 DNA reads TGTGCCAGCAGTTACACCTTACTTAAGCAGTACTTC. Translation: CASSYTLLKQYF.

This clonotype was observed at least ten times. This chain links TRBV20-1 with TRBJ2-1; a possible D gene is TRBD2 (5 bases). The ends were cut back, 4 bases at V and 5 bases at J, with 15 bases in the middle. The CDR3 extends over 14 amino acids. Germline V gives CDR1 DFQATT, CDR2 SNEGSKA (reference sequence). Written as DNA, the CDR3 is TGCAGTGCTATCCCTAGCCAAAGCCACAATGAGCAGTTCTTC. Translating it yields CSAIPSQSHNEQFF.

This clonotype came up many times. This sequence joins TRBV29-1 and TRBJ1-4, with a possible D match to TRBD1 (5 bases). This CDR3 is 12 amino acids long. Looked up from germline, CDR1 is SQVTM and CDR2 is ANQGSEA. The V gene lost 7 bases and the J gene lost 5 bases, with 11 bases spanning the gap. The CDR3 DNA reads as TGCAGCGGAGGGTCAGGGAATGAAAAACTGTTTTTT. Amino acid sequence: CSGGSGNEKLFF.

This clonotype was detected ten times or more. With a much larger clone just one base away, this may be a read error. The chain couples TRBV7-2 to TRBJ2-5; TRBD1 matches at 7 bases. The CDR3 contains 18 residues. The germline CDR1 and CDR2 sequences are SGHTA and FQGNSA. The CDR3 region is CASSLARPGQTLQGTQYF. DNA of the CDR3: TGTGCCAGCAGCCTAGCCCGGCCGGGACAGACCCTCCAAGGGACCCAGTACTTC.

This clonotype appeared many times. J is TRBJ2-5 and V is TRBV3-1; TRBD2 aligns across 14 bases. Germline loops: CDR1 LGHDT, CDR2 YNNKEL (reference sequence). The CDR3 has 16 amino acids. Trimming took 4 bases from V and 4 from J; bases not matched to a gene: 5. The CDR3 spells CASSLKGLAGVETQYF. The DNA of the CDR3 is TGTGCCAGCAGCCTCAAGGGACTAGCGGGAGTAGAGACCCAGTACTTC.

This clonotype was detected ten times or more. The chain uses TRBV4-2 and TRBJ1-2; the D gene is possibly TRBD1 (5 bases). V gave up 7 bases and J gave up 10 bases, with 19 bases separating them. The CDR3 consists of 13 residues. The germline CDR1 and CDR2 sequences are LGHNA and YNFKEQ. The CDR3 nucleotides are TGTGCCAGCACCGGGACGGCCGCTTCTCTCTACACCTTC. As protein: CASTGTAASLYTF.

The CDR3 DNA sequence: TGCGCCAGCAGCGGTAGCGGGGGGGCCGGTGAGACCCAGTACTTC. As protein: CASSGSGGAGETQYF. The chain has TRBV4-1 and TRBJ2-5; 11 nucleotides line up with TRBD2. Germline CDR1 is MGHRA and CDR2 is YSYEKL. This CDR3 region has 15 residues. V gave up 5 bases and J gave up 5 bases; unmatched junction bases: 7.

This clonotype was detected ten times or more. The chain couples TRBV28 to TRBJ2-7; TRBD2 matches 10 bases. Germline CDR1 MDHEN, CDR2 SYDVKM. The CDR3 is 13 amino acids. Trimming took 5 bases from V and 2 from J; bases not matched to a gene: 0. The CDR3, as DNA: TGTGCCAGCAGTGGACTAGCGGCCTACGAGCAGTACTTC. It is translated as CASSGLAAYEQYF.

This clonotype was observed at least ten times. The J gene is TRBJ1-1, the V gene TRBV7-2; D might be TRBD1 (5 bases). The CDR3 spans 15 residues. Germline assignment: CDR1 SGHTA and CDR2 FQGNSA. V was clipped by 5 bases and J by 4 bases, with 17 bases between them. CDR3 amino acids: CASSKPGDEGTEAFF. The DNA of the CDR3 is TGTGCCAGCAGCAAACCCGGGGACGAGGGCACTGAAGCTTTCTTT.

This clonotype was seen at least ten times. The J gene is TRBJ1-5, the V gene TRBV20-1, with D perhaps TRBD1 (6 bases). V was clipped by 0 bases and J by 6 bases, with 9 bases between them. CDR3 length: 13 residues. Germline CDR1 DFQATT, CDR2 SNEGSKA (reference sequence). The CDR3 DNA is TGCAGTGCTAGAGAAGCAGGGGTTCAGCCCCAGCATTTT. This encodes CSAREAGVQPQHF.

This clonotype appeared many times. The chain couples TRBV5-1 to TRBJ2-4, with 7 bases lining up with TRBD2. V shed 2 bases, J shed 3 bases, and the junction held 5 bases outside the gene matches. Germline CDR1 reads SGHRS; CDR2 reads YFSETQ. The CDR3 consists of 15 residues. The CDR3 sequence is CASSLTGTNKNIQYF. Written as DNA, the CDR3 is TGCGCCAGCAGCTTAACCGGGACTAACAAAAACATTCAGTACTTC. The entire variable domain, with the rest obtained from reference TRBV5-1 and TRBJ2-4, is as follows: KAGVTQTPRYLIKTRGQQVTLSCSPISGHRSVSWYQQTPGQGLQFLFEYFSETQRNKGNFPGRFSGRQFSNSRSEMNVSTLELGDSALYLCASSLTGTNKNIQYFGAGTRLSVL.

This clonotype was observed many times. The V gene is TRBV15, the J gene TRBJ2-1, with D possibly matching TRBD2 (5 bases). Between the trimmed V and J ends, which lost 0 bases and 10 bases, there was a span of 13 bases. The CDR3 runs to 14 residues. Germline V gene sequence: CDR1 LNHNV, CDR2 YYDKDF (reference sequence). The CDR3 spells CATSRDLRDIEQFF. DNA of the CDR3: TGTGCCACCAGCAGAGATCTTCGGGATATAGAGCAGTTCTTC.

In its sample, this clonotype was seen many times. The V and J genes are TRBV28 and TRBJ2-1; the D is unclear. V was trimmed by 5 bases and J by 5 bases, leaving 10 bases between them. The CDR3 has 13 amino acids. Germline CDR1 is MDHEN and CDR2 is SYDVKM. CDR3 DNA sequence: TGTGCCAGCAGTCCCCAGTTTCACAATGAGCAGTTCTTC. This sequence encodes CASSPQFHNEQFF.

This clonotype was counted ten times or more. The J gene is TRBJ1-2, the V gene TRBV12-3 or TRBV12-4; 7 bases match TRBD1. The CDR3 runs 14 residues. The trim removed 5 bases at V and 3 bases at J, leaving 6 bases unmatched. This CDR3 is CASSQTGSYYGYTF. CDR3 sequence (DNA): TGTGCCAGCAGTCAGACAGGGTCTTACTATGGCTACACCTTC.

In its sample, this clonotype was seen many times. V and J are TRBV5-1 and TRBJ1-1; D unclear. From germline, CDR1 is SGHRS and CDR2 YFSETQ. Trimming took 4 bases from V and 0 from J, leaving 22 bases between them. The CDR3 totals 18 residues. CDR3 DNA: TGCGCCAGCAGCGTGGGTCTTTCAGGACGCTTAATGAACACTGAAGCTTTCTTT. Its translation is CASSVGLSGRLMNTEAFF.

This clonotype has just a few counts. This chain uses TRBV7-9 with TRBJ2-4; D is uncertain. The germline CDR1 and CDR2 sequences are SEHNR and FQNEAQ (reference sequence). Trimming pared 1 base from V and 8 bases from J, leaving 9 bases between. This CDR3 is 13 amino acids long. As DNA, the CDR3 is TGTGCCAGCAGCTTAGGGCCTTTAGACATTCAGTACTTC. Translation gives CASSLGPLDIQYF.

This clonotype showed up many times. The chain employs TRBV20-1 and TRBJ1-3, with D possibly being TRBD1 (5 bases). The length of the CDR3 is 14 residues. Deletions cut 5 bases from V and 1 base from J, with 12 bases between. Germline assignment: CDR1 DFQATT and CDR2 SNEGSKA (reference sequence). The CDR3 here is CSAGGPLSGNTIYF. For the CDR3, the DNA is TGCAGTGCTGGGGGTCCCCTGTCTGGAAACACCATATATTTT.

This clonotype appeared many times. V gene TRBV12-3 or TRBV12-4 combines with J gene TRBJ2-1, with TRBD2 matching 9 bases. Trimming removed 1 base from V and 15 bases from J; junction bases left unmatched: 16. This CDR3 region has 16 residues. This CDR3 reads CASSLGTSGAGGPPFF. The CDR3 nucleotides read TGTGCCAGCAGTTTAGGGACCTCTGGGGCGGGGGGGCCCCCGTTCTTC.

This clonotype occurred many times. The chain is built from TRBV5-1 and TRBJ2-6; D possibly corresponds to TRBD1 (6 bases). The CDR3 consists of 16 residues. Germline lookup yields CDR1 SGHRS and CDR2 YFSETQ. Trimming took off 4 bases at V and 2 bases at J, with 13 bases between the two ends. In nucleotides, the CDR3 is TGCGCCAGCAGCAGCACCACAGGGACTGGGGCCAACGTCCTGACTTTC. Translated: CASSSTTGTGANVLTF.

The chain links TRBV11-3 to TRBJ2-1; 8 nucleotides align to TRBD2. Unmatched junction bases numbered 7, after V lost 1 base and J lost 8 bases. CDR1 is SGHNT, CDR2 YENEEA, per germline. The length of the CDR3 is 15 residues. Here the CDR3 DNA reads TGTGCCAGCAGCTTAGCGAGCGGGAGAGCCGATGAGCAGTTCTTC. Translated, it gives CASSLASGRADEQFF.

Concerning this clonotype: The conserved phenylalanine or tryptophan normally closing the CDR3 is absent here, so this likely arose from a read error. The chain employs TRBV12-3 or TRBV12-4 and TRBJ2-5; 7 positions agree with TRBD1. The length of the CDR3 is 15 residues. V was clipped by 3 bases and J by 1 base; unmatched bases: 5. This chain's CDR3 is CASSFRTGGQETQYC. CDR3 in DNA: TGTGCCAGCAGTTTTAGGACAGGAGGCCAAGAGACCCAGTACTGC.

This clonotype has ten or more counts. The rearrangement joins TRBV6-5 to TRBJ2-3, with 8 nucleotides matching TRBD1. Trimming at V came to 5 bases and at J to 3 bases, leaving 4 bases not matched to a gene. Germline values: CDR1 MNHEY, CDR2 SVGAGI. The CDR3 has 14 amino acids. The CDR3 nucleotides are TGTGCCAGCAGTCGACAGGGGATTACAGATACGCAGTATTTT. Protein sequence: CASSRQGITDTQYF.

This clonotype was counted at least ten times. The chain employs TRBV12-3 or TRBV12-4 and TRBJ2-2; unclear D gene. The germline V and J ends were trimmed by 8 bases and 1 base, with 8 bases remaining between them. This CDR3 spans 13 amino acids. The CDR3 here is CASGFRNTGELFF. The CDR3 DNA reads as TGTGCCAGCGGATTCAGGAACACCGGGGAGCTGTTTTTT.